This T cell receptor (beta chain) emerged from a study of neurological immune-mediated disorders. In the study overall: The study included around 35 multiple sclerosis patients, about 31 relapsing-remitting and 3 secondary progressive.

The table lists this clonotype with many counts. Its target is unknown. CDR3 length equals 16 residues. Trimming removed 0 bases at V and 3 bases at J, with 11 bases between. TCRdb re-called the 5' RACE reads with MiXCR, one entry per CDR3 protein. The sample yields 45,000 to 50,000 distinct CDR3 sequences, roughly 3% seen once. Findings and caveats of the study: The multiple sclerosis repertoire cluster was not associated with any clinical or MRI feature.

Unsorted libraries were prepared from 2 million PBMCs that had been stored at -80 C. The source material was PBMCs. The origin of this receptor is a woman aged 50 to 60 with multiple sclerosis. This chain uses TRBV12-3 or TRBV12-4 with TRBJ2-2; TRBD2 might be the D (5 bases). CDR3 residues: CASSLAGDIYTGELFF. The CDR3 DNA reads as TGTGCCAGCAGTTTAGCGGGAGACATATACACCGGGGAGCTGTTTTTT.